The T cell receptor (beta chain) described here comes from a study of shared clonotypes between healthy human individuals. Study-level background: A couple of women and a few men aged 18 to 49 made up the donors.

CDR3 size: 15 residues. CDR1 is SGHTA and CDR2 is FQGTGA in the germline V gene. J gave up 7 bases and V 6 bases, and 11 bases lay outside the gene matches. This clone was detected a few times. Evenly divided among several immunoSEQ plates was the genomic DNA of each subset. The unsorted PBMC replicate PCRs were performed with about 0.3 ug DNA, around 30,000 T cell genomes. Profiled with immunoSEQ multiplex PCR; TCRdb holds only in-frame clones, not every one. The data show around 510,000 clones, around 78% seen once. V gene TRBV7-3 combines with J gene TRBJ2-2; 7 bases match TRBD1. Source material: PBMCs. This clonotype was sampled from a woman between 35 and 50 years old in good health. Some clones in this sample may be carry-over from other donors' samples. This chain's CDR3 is CASSSTGVSGGELFF. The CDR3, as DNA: TGTGCCAGCAGTTCCACAGGGGTCTCGGGCGGGGAGCTGTTTTTT.